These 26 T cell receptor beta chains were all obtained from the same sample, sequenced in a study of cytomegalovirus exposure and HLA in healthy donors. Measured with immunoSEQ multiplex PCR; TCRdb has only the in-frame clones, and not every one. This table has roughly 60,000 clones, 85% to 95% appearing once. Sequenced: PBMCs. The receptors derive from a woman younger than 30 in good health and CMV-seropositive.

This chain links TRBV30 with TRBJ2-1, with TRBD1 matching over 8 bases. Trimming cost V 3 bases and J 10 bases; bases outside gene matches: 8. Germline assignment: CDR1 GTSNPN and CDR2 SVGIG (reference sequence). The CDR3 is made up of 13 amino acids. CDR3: CAWRDRGSSEQFF. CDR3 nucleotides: TGTGCCTGGAGAGACAGGGGCAGTAGCGAGCAGTTCTTC.

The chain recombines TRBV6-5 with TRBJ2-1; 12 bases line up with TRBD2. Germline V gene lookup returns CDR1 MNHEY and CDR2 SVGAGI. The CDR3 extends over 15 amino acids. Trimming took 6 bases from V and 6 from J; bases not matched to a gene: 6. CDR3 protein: CASSLRLAGANEQFF. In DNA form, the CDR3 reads TGTGCCAGCAGCCTCAGACTAGCGGGGGCCAATGAGCAGTTCTTC.

The DNA for the CDR3 is TGTGCCAGCAGCTTAGAGCCAGGGGAGTACAATGAGCAGTTCTTC. Its translation: CASSLEPGEYNEQFF. V is TRBV7-9 and J is TRBJ2-1, with a weak D call TRBD1 (6 bases). V lost 1 base to trimming and J lost 4 bases, with 11 bases between them. Germline CDR1 and CDR2: SEHNR and FQNEAQ (reference sequence). CDR3 length: 15 residues.

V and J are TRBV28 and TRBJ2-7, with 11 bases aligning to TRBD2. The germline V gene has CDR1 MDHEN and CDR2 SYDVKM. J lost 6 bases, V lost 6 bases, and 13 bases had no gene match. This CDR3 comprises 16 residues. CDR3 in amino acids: CASSSSGGSLGGEQYF. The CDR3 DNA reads TGTGCCAGCAGCTCTAGCGGGGGGAGTCTGGGCGGCGAGCAGTACTTC.

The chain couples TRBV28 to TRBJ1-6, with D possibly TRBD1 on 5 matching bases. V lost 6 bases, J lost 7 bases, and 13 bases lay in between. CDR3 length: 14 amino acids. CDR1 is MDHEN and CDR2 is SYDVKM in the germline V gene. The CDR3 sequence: CASRPAGRNSPLHF. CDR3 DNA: TGTGCCAGCAGGCCGGCGGGACGGAATTCACCCCTCCACTTT.

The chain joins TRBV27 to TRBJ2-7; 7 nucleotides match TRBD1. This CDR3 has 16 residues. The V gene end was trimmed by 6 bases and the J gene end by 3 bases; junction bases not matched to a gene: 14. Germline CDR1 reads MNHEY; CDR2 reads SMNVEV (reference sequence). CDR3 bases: TGTGCCAGCAGCAATGGCCTCCGGGACAGCCACTACGAGCAGTACTTC. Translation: CASSNGLRDSHYEQYF.

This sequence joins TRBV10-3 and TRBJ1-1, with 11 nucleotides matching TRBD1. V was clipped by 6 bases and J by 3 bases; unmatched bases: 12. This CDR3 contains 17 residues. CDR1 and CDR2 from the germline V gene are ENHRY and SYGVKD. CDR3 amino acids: CAISSDRGRVQDTEAFF. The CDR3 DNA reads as TGTGCCATCAGCTCGGACAGGGGGCGGGTTCAGGACACTGAAGCTTTCTTT.

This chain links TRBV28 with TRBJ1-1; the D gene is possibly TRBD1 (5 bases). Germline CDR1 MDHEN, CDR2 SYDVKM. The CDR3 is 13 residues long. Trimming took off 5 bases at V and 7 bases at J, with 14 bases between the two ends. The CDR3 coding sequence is TGTGCCAGCAGTGGTGGGGGGAGAGGTGAAGCTTTCTTT. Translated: CASSGGGRGEAFF.

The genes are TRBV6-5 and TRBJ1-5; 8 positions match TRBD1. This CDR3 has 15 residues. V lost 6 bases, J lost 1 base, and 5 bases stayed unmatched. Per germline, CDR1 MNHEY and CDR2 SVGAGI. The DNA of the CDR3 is TGTGCCAGCAGCCCGACAGGGGTGAGCAATCAGCCCCAGCATTTT. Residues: CASSPTGVSNQPQHF.

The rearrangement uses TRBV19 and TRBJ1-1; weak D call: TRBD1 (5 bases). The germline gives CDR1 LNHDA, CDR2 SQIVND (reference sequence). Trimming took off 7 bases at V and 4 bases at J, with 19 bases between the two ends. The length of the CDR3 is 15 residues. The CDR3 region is CASNIQGVLPTEAFF. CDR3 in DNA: TGTGCCAGTAATATCCAAGGGGTGTTACCCACTGAAGCTTTCTTT.

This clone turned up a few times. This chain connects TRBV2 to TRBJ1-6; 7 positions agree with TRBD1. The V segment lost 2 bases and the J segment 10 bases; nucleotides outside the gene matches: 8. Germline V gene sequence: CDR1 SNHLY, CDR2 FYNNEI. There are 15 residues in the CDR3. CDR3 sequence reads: CASSEPPDRASPLHF. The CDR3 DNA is TGTGCCAGCAGTGAACCCCCCGACAGGGCCTCACCCCTCCACTTT.

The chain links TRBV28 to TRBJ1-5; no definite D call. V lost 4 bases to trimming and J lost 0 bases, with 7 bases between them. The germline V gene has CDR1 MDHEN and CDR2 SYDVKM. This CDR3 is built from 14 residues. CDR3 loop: CASSSLSSNQPQHF. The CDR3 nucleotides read TGTGCCAGCAGTTCCCTCAGTAGCAATCAGCCCCAGCATTTT.

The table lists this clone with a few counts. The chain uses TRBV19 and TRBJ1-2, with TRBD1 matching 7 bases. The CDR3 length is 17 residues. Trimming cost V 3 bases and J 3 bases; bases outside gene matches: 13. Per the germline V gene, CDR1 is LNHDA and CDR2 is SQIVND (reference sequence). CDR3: CASSIFGTALFDYGYTF. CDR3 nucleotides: TGTGCCAGTAGTATCTTTGGGACAGCGCTTTTCGACTATGGCTACACCTTC. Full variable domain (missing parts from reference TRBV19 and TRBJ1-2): DGGITQSPKYLFRKEGQNVTLSCEQNLNHDAMYWYRQDPGQGLRLIYYSQIVNDFQKGDIAEGYSVSREKKESFPLTVTSAQKNPTAFYLCASSIFGTALFDYGYTFGSGTRLTVV.

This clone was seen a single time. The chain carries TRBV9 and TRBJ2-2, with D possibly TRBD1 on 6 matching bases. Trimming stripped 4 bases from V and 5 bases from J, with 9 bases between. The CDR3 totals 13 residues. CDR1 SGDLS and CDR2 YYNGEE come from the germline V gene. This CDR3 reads CASSSTGTGELFF. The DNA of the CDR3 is TGTGCCAGCAGCTCCACAGGGACCGGGGAGCTGTTTTTT.

CDR3 residues: CAIQEDTGELFF. The CDR3 DNA reads TGTGCCATCCAAGAGGATACCGGGGAGCTGTTTTTT. The rearrangement links TRBV10-3 to TRBJ2-2; D call uncertain. This CDR3 has 12 amino acids. Trimming shortened V by 8 bases and J by 5 bases, and 9 bases separated the two germline ends. Germline V gene lookup returns CDR1 ENHRY and CDR2 SYGVKD.

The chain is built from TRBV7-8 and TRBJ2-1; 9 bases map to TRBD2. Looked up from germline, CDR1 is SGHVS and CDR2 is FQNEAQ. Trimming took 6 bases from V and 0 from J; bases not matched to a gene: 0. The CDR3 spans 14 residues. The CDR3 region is CASRLAGSYNEQFF. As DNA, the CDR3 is TGTGCCAGCAGACTAGCGGGCTCCTACAATGAGCAGTTCTTC.

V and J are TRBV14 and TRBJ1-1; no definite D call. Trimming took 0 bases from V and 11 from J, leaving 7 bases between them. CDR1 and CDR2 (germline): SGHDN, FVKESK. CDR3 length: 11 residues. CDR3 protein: CASSQEAPAFF. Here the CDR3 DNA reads TGTGCCAGCAGCCAAGAAGCACCGGCTTTCTTT.

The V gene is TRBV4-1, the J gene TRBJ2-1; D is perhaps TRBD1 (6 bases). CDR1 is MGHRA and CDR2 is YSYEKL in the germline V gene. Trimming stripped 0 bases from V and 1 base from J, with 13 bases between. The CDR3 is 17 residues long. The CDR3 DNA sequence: TGCGCCAGCAGCCAAGATTTCGGGACACCGTCCTACAATGAGCAGTTCTTC. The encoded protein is CASSQDFGTPSYNEQFF.

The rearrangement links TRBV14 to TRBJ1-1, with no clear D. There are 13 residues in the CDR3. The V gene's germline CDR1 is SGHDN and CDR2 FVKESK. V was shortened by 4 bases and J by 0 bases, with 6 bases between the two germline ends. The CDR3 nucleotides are TGTGCCAGCAGCCGAAACTTGAACACTGAAGCTTTCTTT. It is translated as CASSRNLNTEAFF.

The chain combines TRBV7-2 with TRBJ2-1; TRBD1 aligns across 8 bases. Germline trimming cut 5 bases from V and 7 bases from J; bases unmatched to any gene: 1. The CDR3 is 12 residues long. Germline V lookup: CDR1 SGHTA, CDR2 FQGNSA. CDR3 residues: CASSRTGNEQFF. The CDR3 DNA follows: TGTGCCAGCAGCCGGACAGGGAATGAGCAGTTCTTC.

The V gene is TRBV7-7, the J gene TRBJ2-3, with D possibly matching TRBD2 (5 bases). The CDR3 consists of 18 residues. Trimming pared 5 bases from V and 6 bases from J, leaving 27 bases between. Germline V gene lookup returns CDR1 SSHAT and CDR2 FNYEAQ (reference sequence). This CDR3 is CASSPLAGRGRTVDTQYF. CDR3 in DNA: TGTGCCAGCAGCCCCCTGGCGGGCCGGGGAAGGACGGTGGATACGCAGTATTTT.

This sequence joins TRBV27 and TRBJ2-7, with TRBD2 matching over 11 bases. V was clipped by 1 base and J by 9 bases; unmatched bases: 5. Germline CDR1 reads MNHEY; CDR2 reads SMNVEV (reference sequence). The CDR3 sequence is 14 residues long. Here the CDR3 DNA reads TGTGCCAGCAGTTTATTAGCGGGAGGGCCTACGCAGTACTTC. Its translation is CASSLLAGGPTQYF.

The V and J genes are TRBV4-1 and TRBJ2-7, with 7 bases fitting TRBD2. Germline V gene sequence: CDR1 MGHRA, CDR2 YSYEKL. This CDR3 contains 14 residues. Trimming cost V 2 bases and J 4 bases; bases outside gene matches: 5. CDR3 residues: CASSQPGTIYEQYF. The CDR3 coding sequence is TGCGCCAGCAGCCAACCCGGGACTATTTACGAGCAGTACTTC.

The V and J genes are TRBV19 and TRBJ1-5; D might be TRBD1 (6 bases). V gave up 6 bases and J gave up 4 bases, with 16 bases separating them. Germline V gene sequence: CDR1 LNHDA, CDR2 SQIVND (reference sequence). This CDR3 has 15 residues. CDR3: CASSGGGRMNQPQHF. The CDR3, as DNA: TGTGCCAGTAGCGGGGGGGGCCGCATGAATCAGCCCCAGCATTTT.

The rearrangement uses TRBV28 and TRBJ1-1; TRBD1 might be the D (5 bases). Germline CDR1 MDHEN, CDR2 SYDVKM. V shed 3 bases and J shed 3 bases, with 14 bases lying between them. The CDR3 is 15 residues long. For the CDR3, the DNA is TGTGCCAGCAGTTTGGACCATCTCAGGGACACTGAAGCTTTCTTT. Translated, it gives CASSLDHLRDTEAFF.

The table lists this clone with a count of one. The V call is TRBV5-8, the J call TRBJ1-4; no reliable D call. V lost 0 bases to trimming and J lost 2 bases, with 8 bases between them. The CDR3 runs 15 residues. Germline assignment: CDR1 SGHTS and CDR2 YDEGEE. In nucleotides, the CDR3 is TGTGCCAGCAGCTTGGGAGTCCGTACTAATGAAAAACTGTTTTTT. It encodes CASSLGVRTNEKLFF.